The 16 T cell receptor beta chains below were found in one sample sequenced in a study of naive and memory T cell subsets. General study results and limits: A few larger clonotypes appeared in naive repertoires, especially CD8, possibly memory cells re-expressing CD45RA.

These TCRs' antigens remain unknown. Two oligonucleotides, mixed equimolar, formed the beta constant-region primer covering TRBC1 and TRBC2. Ligated cDNA was amplified by four rounds of PCR with nested alpha and beta constant-region primers and SP2. TCRdb called the UMI-ligation and nested PCR reads again in MiXCR, with one record for every CDR3 protein. The sample gives over 110,000 distinct CDR3 sequences, 15% to 25% of which show up once; around 0.63% is in the top ten. Source material: naive CD8+ T cells from blood. Receptors were obtained from a human donor in good health.

CDR3 region: CASSETLSGTKSYEQYF. CDR3 sequence (DNA): TGCGCCAGCAGCGAAACGTTATCCGGGACAAAATCCTACGAGCAGTACTTC. This chain links TRBV4-1 with TRBJ2-7, with D possibly being TRBD1 (6 bases). The ends were cut back, 5 bases at V and 1 base at J, with 21 bases in the middle. There are 17 residues in the CDR3. In germline, CDR1 is MGHRA, CDR2 YSYEKL.

This clonotype showed up just a few times. The chain joins TRBV19 to TRBJ1-5; D call uncertain. Trimming left V 5 bases short and J 4 bases short, with 6 bases between. The CDR3 is made up of 12 amino acids. Germline CDR1 and CDR2: LNHDA and SQIVND (reference sequence). CDR3 sequence: CASSLWNQPQHF. The CDR3 nucleotides read TGTGCCAGTAGTTTATGGAATCAGCCCCAGCATTTT.

The table lists this clonotype with a few counts. The rearrangement joins TRBV27 to TRBJ2-7; D gene unclear. Per the germline V gene, CDR1 is MNHEY and CDR2 is SMNVEV (reference sequence). The CDR3 runs to 16 residues. Deletions cut 3 bases from V and 0 bases from J, with 15 bases between. CDR3 region: CASSFSADVFSYEQYF. Written as DNA, the CDR3 is TGTGCCAGCAGTTTTAGTGCGGACGTTTTCTCCTACGAGCAGTACTTC.

This clonotype was recorded a few times. V gene TRBV5-1 combines with J gene TRBJ2-6, with D perhaps TRBD1 or TRBD2 (6 bases each). V lost 4 bases to trimming and J lost 1 base, with 21 bases between them. This CDR3 comprises 19 residues. Germline lookup yields CDR1 SGHRS and CDR2 YFSETQ. The CDR3 loop is CASSLRGGRTTSGANVLTF. The CDR3 bases are TGCGCCAGCAGCCTACGAGGGGGGCGCACCACTTCTGGGGCCAACGTCCTGACTTTC.

This clonotype was counted between two and nine times. The chain uses TRBV12-3 or TRBV12-4 and TRBJ2-5; 7 bases are shared with TRBD1. This CDR3 region has 13 residues. V shed 6 bases and J 1 base; nucleotides not matched to a gene: 2. CDR3 region: CASRQGSQETQYF. The CDR3 DNA is TGTGCCAGCAGACAGGGGAGCCAAGAGACCCAGTACTTC.

This clonotype was counted between two and nine times. The chain combines TRBV5-1 with TRBJ2-4; 7 bases are a match to TRBD2. With V trimmed by 0 bases and J by 0 bases, 6 bases remained unmatched. The CDR3 consists of 17 residues. Germline V lookup: CDR1 SGHRS, CDR2 YFSETQ. The CDR3 nucleotides are TGCGCCAGCAGCTTGGGGGAGGGTTTCTTAGCCAAAAACATTCAGTACTTC. This gives the protein CASSLGEGFLAKNIQYF.

J is TRBJ2-3 and V is TRBV7-9; 14 bases map to TRBD2. This CDR3 is built from 16 residues. Germline trimming cut 5 bases from V and 3 bases from J; bases unmatched to any gene: 4. The germline V gene has CDR1 SEHNR and CDR2 FQNEAQ (reference sequence). For the CDR3, the DNA is TGTGCCAGCAGCACCGGGACTAGCGGGAGAACAGATACGCAGTATTTT. Translating gives CASSTGTSGRTDTQYF.

The rearrangement links TRBV29-1 to TRBJ2-1; 11 bases line up with TRBD2. The ends lost 0 bases at V and 7 bases at J; junction bases unmatched: 8. Germline-derived CDR1 and CDR2 are SQVTM and ANQGSEA. The CDR3 length is 16 residues. The CDR3 bases are TGCAGCGTTGAAGAGTTCGGGCTAGCGGGAGGAAATGAGCAGTTCTTC. The encoded protein is CSVEEFGLAGGNEQFF.

The chain employs TRBV12-3 or TRBV12-4 and TRBJ1-5; 7 bases agree with TRBD1. J was trimmed by 0 bases and V by 5 bases; bases with no gene match: 10. The CDR3 has 17 residues. The CDR3 spells CASSPKTGTYSNQPQHF. The CDR3 DNA reads as TGTGCCAGCAGTCCTAAGACAGGGACCTATAGCAATCAGCCCCAGCATTTT.

This clonotype occurred a few times. V and J are TRBV28 and TRBJ2-7; D uncertain. CDR1 and CDR2 from the germline V gene are MDHEN and SYDVKM. V gave up 3 bases and J gave up 0 bases, with 12 bases separating them. The CDR3 runs 15 residues. The CDR3 loop is CASSLVGWSSYEQYF. CDR3 nucleotide sequence: TGTGCCAGCAGTTTGGTTGGCTGGAGCTCCTACGAGCAGTACTTC.

This clonotype was picked up a small number of times. The rearrangement uses TRBV18 and TRBJ2-3; D gene uncertain. With 1 base removed from V and 2 bases from J, the gap between germline ends came to 7 bases. Germline lookup yields CDR1 KGHSH and CDR2 LQKENI. This CDR3 is built from 14 residues. CDR3 in amino acids: CASSPLGTTDTQYF. In DNA, the CDR3 is TGTGCCAGCTCACCACTGGGAACCACAGATACGCAGTATTTT.

This clonotype was detected only a few times. The rearrangement uses TRBV7-9 and TRBJ2-1; 7 bases align to TRBD2. The CDR3 runs 19 residues. Germline V gene sequence: CDR1 SEHNR, CDR2 FQNEAQ (reference sequence). Trimming at V came to 1 base and at J to 2 bases, leaving 14 bases not matched to a gene. CDR3 coding DNA: TGTGCCAGCAGCTTAGATGTTTCCCAGCGGGATATCACCTACAATGAGCAGTTCTTC. Its protein is CASSLDVSQRDITYNEQFF.

This clonotype has only a few counts. Here the CDR3 DNA reads TGTGCCAGCAGCCCTTCCCGGGGCGCCACGGGTGAGCAGTTCTTC. Translation: CASSPSRGATGEQFF. The genes are TRBV27 and TRBJ2-1, with D perhaps TRBD1 or TRBD2 (5 bases each). From germline, CDR1 is MNHEY and CDR2 SMNVEV (reference sequence). The CDR3 spans 15 residues. The ends were cut back, 6 bases at V and 9 bases at J, with 21 bases in the middle.

The chain couples TRBV12-3 or TRBV12-4 to TRBJ2-5; 7 bases match TRBD2. The J segment lost 1 base and the V segment lost 5 bases, leaving 7 bases of the junction unmatched. CDR3 length: 15 amino acids. The CDR3, as DNA: TGTGCCAGCAGTACCAATAGCGGGTTCCAAGAGACCCAGTACTTC. It translates to CASSTNSGFQETQYF.

This clonotype was seen a few times. V and J are TRBV20-1 and TRBJ2-1, with 10 bases that match TRBD2. Germline values: CDR1 DFQATT, CDR2 SNEGSKA (reference sequence). The CDR3 runs to 18 residues. The trim removed 0 bases at V and 3 bases at J, leaving 11 bases unmatched. The CDR3 region has the DNA TGCAGTGCTAGAGATGATGGGTCCGAGCGGGAGGGCTACAATGAGCAGTTCTTC. Its translation: CSARDDGSEREGYNEQFF.

V gene TRBV6-5 combines with J gene TRBJ2-3; 7 bases agree with TRBD1. The junction had 6 bases not matched to a gene; V was cut back by 4 bases and J by 5 bases. This CDR3 is built from 14 residues. Germline loops: CDR1 MNHEY, CDR2 SVGAGI. CDR3 loop: CASSFGTAGDTQYF. DNA of the CDR3: TGTGCCAGCAGTTTTGGGACAGCTGGAGATACGCAGTATTTT.